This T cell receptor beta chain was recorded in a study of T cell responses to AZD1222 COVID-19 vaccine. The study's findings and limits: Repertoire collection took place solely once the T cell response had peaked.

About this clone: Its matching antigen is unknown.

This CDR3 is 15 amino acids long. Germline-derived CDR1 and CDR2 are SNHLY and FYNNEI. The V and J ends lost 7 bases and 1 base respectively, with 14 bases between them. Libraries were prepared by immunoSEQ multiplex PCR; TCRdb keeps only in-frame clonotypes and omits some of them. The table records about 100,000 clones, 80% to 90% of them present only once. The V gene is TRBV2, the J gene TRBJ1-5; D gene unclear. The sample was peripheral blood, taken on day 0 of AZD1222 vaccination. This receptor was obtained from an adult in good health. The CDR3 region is CASTPSARSNQPQHF. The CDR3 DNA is TGTGCCAGCACCCCTTCGGCAAGGAGCAATCAGCCCCAGCATTTT.